This T cell receptor (beta chain) was recovered during a study of cytomegalovirus exposure and HLA in healthy donors. Broader study findings: Cytomegalovirus association was listed for 170 or so TCR beta chains.

PCR amplification relied on 60 Vbeta primers (plus 13 Jbeta primers). This table comes from immunoSEQ multiplex PCR, and its TCRdb copy is limited to in-frame clones, with some not included. The sample shows 160,000 or so clones, 80% of them seen only once. Per the germline V gene, CDR1 is MNHEY and CDR2 is SVGAGI. The CDR3 covers 12 residues. V was shortened by 2 bases and J by 8 bases, with 9 bases between the two germline ends. Concerning this clone: Its antigen is not identified.

What was sequenced was PBMCs. This rearrangement joins TRBV6-5 to TRBJ1-2; perhaps TRBD1 as D (6 bases). This sequence originates from a man between 18 and 35 years old in good health and CMV-seropositive. CDR3 DNA sequence: TGTGCCAGCAGTTACGGGACAACCGGCTACACCTTC. This gives the protein CASSYGTTGYTF.